Detailed here is one T cell receptor (beta chain). CDR3 regions of TCR beta were amplified from RNA transcripts. Following a first-round RT-PCR that used HTBI primers, a second-round multiplex PCR was carried out. TCRdb ran MiXCR on the multiplex PCR reads and lists one entry per CDR3 protein. The sample has 170,000 or so distinct CDR3 sequences; 30% to 45% are singletons. The V end was cut by 6 bases, the J end by 1 base, with 15 bases between. The CDR3 has 16 residues. The data originate from a study of Graves' ophthalmopathy and Graves' hyperthyroidism. Study as a whole: Peripheral blood was gathered at the point of initial diagnosis, before any treatment started.

Sequencing was done on a sample of peripheral blood. The rearrangement joins TRBV12-3 or TRBV12-4 to TRBJ2-2; tentatively, D is TRBD1 (6 bases). This receptor was obtained from a woman in her thirties or forties with Graves' ophthalmopathy. In DNA form, the CDR3 reads TGTGCCAGCAGGGGAAGGGGACAATGGAACACCGGGGAGCTGTTTTTT. The encoded protein is CASRGRGQWNTGELFF.